This T cell receptor (beta chain) originates from a study of T cells in tuberculosis. About the study: T cells were selected with CD1B tetramers loaded with glucose monomycolate.

With respect to this clone: The antigen remains undetermined.

Study observations and caveats: Cases with active tuberculosis were adults, while controls were adolescents.

CDR3 size: 14 residues. Germline CDR1 reads SGHKS; CDR2 reads YYEKEE (reference sequence). Trimming pared 2 bases from V and 0 bases from J, leaving 9 bases between. The method was immunoSEQ multiplex PCR; TCRdb's version includes in-frame clones alone and lacks a portion of them. The table lists fewer than 35,000 clones, around 88% of them singletons. The time point is: new active TB diagnosis, blood taken before or within 7 days of starting treatment. Each clinical donor contributed on average roughly 100,000 T cells from unsorted cryopreserved PBMC. V gene TRBV5-5 combines with J gene TRBJ2-7; D might be TRBD1 (5 bases). The TCR comes from an adult with tuberculosis. Specimen: PBMCs, collected at tuberculosis diagnosis. For the CDR3, the DNA is TGTGCCAGCAGCTTAGGCAGGGCCTCCTACGAGCAGTACTTC. Its protein product is CASSLGRASYEQYF.